A single T cell receptor (beta chain) is shown here with its context. The germline CDR1 and CDR2 sequences are MDHEN and SYDVKM. V was clipped by 5 bases and J by 0 bases, with 10 bases between them. There are 15 residues in the CDR3. The data belong to a study of blood T cell repertoires in COVID-19. Study context: The study drew acute and convalescent COVID-19 samples from the United States, Italy and Spain. Sample material is recorded as cDNA or gDNA derived from T cells, B-cell-depleted T cells, or PBMCs.

Original processing methods: It was from reference gene primer amplification that nucleated cell counts were estimated. The repertoire was sequenced with immunoSEQ multiplex PCR; TCRdb's copy has only in-frame clones and lacks some. The V and J calls and the clone size are those of that table, but D and trimming were determined from the DNA. There are some 250,000 clones in the sample; about nine tenths occur only once, and roughly 6.3% lies in the top ten. The source material was peripheral blood. The receptor was derived from a man aged 55-75 years with acute or convalescent COVID-19. The rearrangement joins TRBV28 to TRBJ1-4, with D perhaps TRBD1 (5 bases). The CDR3 DNA reads as TGTGCCAGCAGTAGACAGCTTGCAACTAATGAAAAACTGTTTTTT. Protein product: CASSRQLATNEKLFF. The variable domain in full, with the rest retrieved from reference TRBV28 and TRBJ1-4, is DVKVTQSSRYLVKRTGEKVFLECVQDMDHENMFWYRQDPGLGLRLIYFSYDVKMKEKGDIPEGYSVSREKKERFSLILESASTNQTSMYLCASSRQLATNEKLFFGSGTQLSVL.